A selection of T cell receptor beta chains follows, all from one sample in a study of blood T cell repertoires in COVID-19. Profiled with immunoSEQ multiplex PCR; TCRdb holds only in-frame clones, not every one. Among some 100,000 clones listed, about 90% were seen once. Sequencing used peripheral blood. The receptor source for this set is a woman between 70 and 85 years old with acute or convalescent COVID-19. The CDR3 runs from the conserved cysteine through the conserved F or W. The D gene is left open where the match is weak. Clone sizes are given selectively: once, few, many, or a class where the clone is expanded.

D gene	V gene	clone size	J gene	CDR3 protein	CDR3 DNA
NA	TRBV5-8	NA	TRBJ2-5	CASSLGRGSYVETQYF	TGTGCCAGCAGCTTGGGCCGGGGTTCTTACGTAGAGACCCAGTACTTC
NA	TRBV5-5	NA	TRBJ1-1	CASSLAVDTEAFF	TGTGCCAGCAGCTTGGCCGTTGACACTGAAGCTTTCTTT
NA	TRBV28	NA	TRBJ2-2	CASTAGIKVLNTGELFF	TGTGCCAGCACGGCAGGGATAAAAGTTTTGAACACCGGGGAGCTGTTTTTT
TRBD1	TRBV10-3	NA	TRBJ1-1	CAISRDRNTEAFF	TGTGCCATCAGCCGGGACAGGAACACTGAAGCTTTCTTT
TRBD1	TRBV11-2	NA	TRBJ1-4	CASSSKTGIEKLFF	TGTGCCAGCAGCTCAAAGACAGGGATTGAAAAACTGTTTTTT
TRBD2	TRBV5-4	NA	TRBJ2-5	CASSLIAGKETQYF	TGTGCCAGCAGCTTAATAGCGGGAAAAGAGACCCAGTACTTC
NA	TRBV7-3	NA	TRBJ2-1	CASSLIAGSYNEQFF	TGTGCCAGCAGCTTAATTGCGGGCTCCTACAATGAGCAGTTCTTC
NA	TRBV27	NA	TRBJ2-1	CASSFLQSSDNEQFF	TGTGCCAGCAGTTTTCTCCAATCCAGTGACAATGAGCAGTTCTTC
NA	TRBV10-2	NA	TRBJ1-5	CASSSRGSGSGNQPQHF	TGCGCCAGCAGTTCCCGTGGTTCGGGTTCGGGCAATCAGCCCCAGCATTTT
NA	TRBV5-1	NA	TRBJ1-1	CASFLAPQGLGSRNTEAFF	TGCGCCAGCTTCCTTGCCCCCCAGGGGTTGGGGAGTAGGAACACTGAAGCTTTCTTT
NA	TRBV7-9	NA	TRBJ2-1	CASSLVNWHEQFF	TGTGCCAGCAGCTTGGTCAATTGGCATGAGCAGTTCTTC
TRBD2	TRBV3-1/TRBV3-2	NA	TRBJ2-2	CASSSQRGTNTGELFF	TGTGCCAGCAGCTCGCAGCGGGGGACGAACACCGGGGAGCTGTTTTTT
TRBD1	TRBV28	NA	TRBJ1-5	CASSLYGQGLGNSNQPQHF	TGTGCCAGCAGTTTATACGGACAGGGCCTGGGAAATAGCAATCAGCCCCAGCATTTT
TRBD2	TRBV7-8	NA	TRBJ2-7	CASSLAGLAYEQYF	TGTGCCAGCAGCTTGGCGGGACTAGCGTACGAGCAGTACTTC
TRBD1	TRBV7-9	NA	TRBJ1-4	CASSSGQGGEKLFF	TGTGCCAGCAGCTCGGGACAGGGTGGCGAAAAACTGTTTTTT
TRBD2	TRBV28	NA	TRBJ2-1	CASSILLAGESNNEQFF	TGTGCCAGCAGTATTCTCCTAGCGGGAGAGAGTAACAATGAGCAGTTCTTC
NA	TRBV3-1/TRBV3-2	NA	TRBJ1-2	CASSRLGGASNNYGYTF	TGTGCCAGCAGCCGACTCGGGGGGGCCTCTAATAACTATGGCTACACCTTC
NA	TRBV27	NA	TRBJ1-1	CASSFKPNTEAFF	TGTGCCAGCAGTTTTAAGCCCAACACTGAAGCTTTCTTT
NA	TRBV10-3	once	TRBJ2-7	CAIKHNSYEQYF	TGTGCCATCAAACATAATTCCTACGAGCAGTACTTC
NA	TRBV7-2	NA	TRBJ1-3	CASSLEAVGTIYF	TGTGCCAGCAGCTTAGAGGCGGTGGGCACCATATATTTT
TRBD1	TRBV9	NA	TRBJ1-4	CASSDKTGSNEKLFF	TGTGCCAGCAGCGACAAGACAGGGAGTAATGAAAAACTGTTTTTT
TRBD2	TRBV5-1	NA	TRBJ2-7	CASSPSGSLAYEQYF	TGCGCCAGCTCTCCTAGCGGGAGCCTAGCCTACGAGCAGTACTTC
TRBD2	TRBV19	NA	TRBJ2-7	CASSGTSVYEQYF	TGTGCCAGTAGTGGGACTAGTGTCTACGAGCAGTACTTC
TRBD1	TRBV5-4	NA	TRBJ1-6	CASSLGQYSPLHF	TGTGCCAGCAGCCTGGGACAGTACTCACCCCTCCACTTT
TRBD1	TRBV27	NA	TRBJ1-1	CASSPGTANTEAFF	TGTGCCAGCAGTCCTGGGACAGCGAACACTGAAGCTTTCTTT
NA	TRBV18	NA	TRBJ2-2	CASSPGAGELFF	TGTGCCAGCTCACCGGGAGCCGGGGAGCTGTTTTTT
NA	TRBV2	NA	TRBJ1-2	CASNTGSWGYTF	TGTGCCAGCAATACAGGGTCTTGGGGCTACACCTTC
NA	TRBV5-1	NA	TRBJ2-3	CASRGASSTDTQYF	TGCGCCAGCAGAGGGGCTTCTAGCACAGATACGCAGTATTTT
NA	TRBV28	NA	TRBJ2-3	CASSQPGTMRDTQYF	TGTGCCAGCAGCCAGCCCGGGACAATGAGAGATACGCAGTATTTT
NA	TRBV28	NA	TRBJ2-7	CASRPTGVQSEQYF	TGTGCCAGCAGACCCACAGGAGTTCAGTCCGAGCAGTACTTC
NA	TRBV5-4	once	TRBJ1-5	CASSLGGGANQPQHF	TGTGCCAGCAGCTTGGGAGGGGGGGCTAATCAGCCCCAGCATTTT
TRBD1	TRBV3-1/TRBV3-2	NA	TRBJ2-5	CASSHQDRTETQYF	TGTGCCAGCAGCCACCAGGACAGGACAGAGACCCAGTACTTC
NA	TRBV7-8	NA	TRBJ1-4	CASSRGRGNEKLFF	TGTGCCAGCAGCCGGGGTCGAGGAAATGAAAAACTGTTTTTT
NA	TRBV4-2	few	TRBJ1-1	CASSQEDRPEAFF	TGTGCCAGCAGCCAAGAAGACAGACCAGAAGCTTTCTTT
TRBD1	TRBV27	NA	TRBJ2-2	CASSPSDRATGELFF	TGTGCCAGCAGTCCATCGGACAGGGCGACCGGGGAGCTGTTTTTT
NA	TRBV7-7	once	TRBJ2-1	CASSARQSSYNEQFF	TGTGCTAGCAGCGCCCGACAGAGCTCCTACAATGAGCAGTTCTTC
NA	TRBV2	NA	TRBJ1-6	CASSEARVLGNSPLHF	TGTGCCAGCAGTGAAGCCAGGGTCCTGGGTAATTCACCCCTCCACTTT